The clone carrying this TCR beta chain was observed once. The antigen remains unidentified. This entry is derived from a study of cytomegalovirus exposure and HLA in healthy donors. General observations from the study: TCR beta sequences reportedly predicted most subjects' HLA-A and HLA-B alleles accurately. Among the sequence variants, a highly shared cluster was likely an artifact of sequencing. Rarity characterized most TCR sequences, yet some public TCRs appeared in many donors.

It was with 60 Vbeta and 13 Jbeta primers that the PCR ran. Measured with immunoSEQ multiplex PCR; TCRdb has only the in-frame clones, and not every one. The table records some 130,000 clones, 65% to 80% of them present only once. These donors, healthy bone marrow donors, were studied. Source material: PBMCs. The sequence derives from a woman between 50 and 59 years old in good health and CMV-seropositive.

This CDR3 reads CASRRIRDAGELFF. The DNA of the CDR3 is TGTGCCAGCAGGCGGATTCGGGATGCCGGGGAGCTGTTTTTT. V usage is TRBV7-3 and J usage is TRBJ2-2; the D gene is possibly TRBD2 (5 bases). The CDR3 totals 14 residues. The V gene lost 6 bases and the J gene lost 6 bases, with 14 bases spanning the gap. Germline V CDR1 and CDR2: SGHTA, FQGTGA. Based on the CDR3 plus reference TRBV7-3 and TRBJ2-2, the full variable domain is GAGVSQTPSNKVTEKGKYVELRCDPISGHTALYWYRQSLGQGPEFLIYFQGTGAADDSGLPNDRFFAVRPEGSVSTLKIQRTERGDSAVYLCASRRIRDAGELFFGEGSRLTVL.